This TCR beta chain stems from a study of T cell clonotyping in hematopoietic cell transplantation. Background on the study: Cytoreduction preceded collection of pretransplant recipient samples.

The CDR3 is 14 amino acids. The germline CDR1 and CDR2 sequences are SNHLY and FYNNEI. V gave up 4 bases and J gave up 4 bases; unmatched junction bases: 5. Described time point: recipient sample about 28 days before transplant, after cytoreduction. Samples: about 28 days before transplant, then days 30, 100 and 180 after. The repertoire was sequenced with immunoSEQ multiplex PCR; TCRdb's copy has only in-frame clones and lacks some. The profile shows tens of thousands of clones, 90% to 96% of them singletons. Specimen: peripheral blood mononuclear cells, collected before stem cell transplant. This sequence was found in a woman between 45 and 65 years old with acute myeloid leukemia. Some clones in this sample may be carry-over from other donors' samples. This chain links TRBV2 with TRBJ1-1; 8 positions agree with TRBD1. The CDR3 spells CASSGTGLITEAFF. Here the CDR3 DNA reads TGTGCCAGCAGTGGGACAGGGTTAATCACTGAAGCTTTCTTT.